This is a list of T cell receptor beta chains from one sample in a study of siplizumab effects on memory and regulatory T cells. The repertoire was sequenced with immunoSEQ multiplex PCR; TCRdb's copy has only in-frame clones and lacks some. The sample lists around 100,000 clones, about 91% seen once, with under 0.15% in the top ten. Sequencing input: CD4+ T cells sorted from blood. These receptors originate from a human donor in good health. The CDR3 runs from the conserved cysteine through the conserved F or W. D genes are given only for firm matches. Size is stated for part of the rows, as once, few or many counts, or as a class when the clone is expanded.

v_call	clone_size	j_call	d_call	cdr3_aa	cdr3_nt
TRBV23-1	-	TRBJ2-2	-	CASSQRDLHGNAGELFF	TGCGCCAGCAGTCAAAGGGACCTCCACGGAAACGCCGGGGAGCTGTTTTTT
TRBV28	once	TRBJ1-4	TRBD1	CASSSQPYRGYYEKLFF	TGTGCCAGCAGTTCACAGCCCTACAGGGGATACTATGAAAAACTGTTTTTT
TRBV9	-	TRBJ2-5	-	CASSTGGLETQYF	TGTGCCAGCAGCACGGGGGGCCTAGAGACCCAGTACTTC
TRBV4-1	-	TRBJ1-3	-	CASSQAGRGNTIYF	TGCGCCAGCAGCCAAGCAGGGCGAGGAAACACCATATATTTT
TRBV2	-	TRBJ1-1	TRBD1	CASSGQGDTEAFF	TGTGCCAGCAGTGGCCAGGGGGACACTGAAGCTTTCTTT
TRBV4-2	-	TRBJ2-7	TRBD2	CASSQGVAGGTYEQYF	TGTGCCAGCAGCCAAGGGGTAGCGGGGGGGACCTACGAGCAGTACTTC
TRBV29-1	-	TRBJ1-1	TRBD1	CSVAERTGNTEAFF	TGCAGCGTTGCGGAAAGGACAGGGAACACTGAAGCTTTCTTT
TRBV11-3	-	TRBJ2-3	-	CASSTGHPTDTQYF	TGTGCCAGCAGCACGGGACACCCCACAGATACGCAGTATTTT
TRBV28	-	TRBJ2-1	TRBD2	CASSQAGAPGNEQFF	TGTGCCAGCAGTCAAGCGGGGGCCCCCGGCAATGAGCAGTTCTTC
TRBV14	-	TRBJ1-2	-	CASSQNTGRAGYTF	TGTGCCAGCAGCCAAAACACAGGGAGGGCTGGCTACACCTTC
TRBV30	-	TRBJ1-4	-	CAWSGPEKLFF	TGTGCCTGGAGTGGGCCCGAAAAACTGTTTTTT
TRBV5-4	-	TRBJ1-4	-	CASTSGEGRKLFF	TGTGCCAGCACGTCCGGGGAAGGGAGGAAACTGTTTTTT
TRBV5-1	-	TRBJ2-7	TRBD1	CATSRDRSRHEQYF	TGCGCCACCTCCCGGGACAGAAGTAGACACGAGCAGTACTTC
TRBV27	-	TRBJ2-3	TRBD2	CASSDSGGGDTQYF	TGTGCCAGCAGTGATAGCGGGGGAGGTGATACGCAGTATTTT
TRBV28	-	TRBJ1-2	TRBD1	CASSLTGTYGYTF	TGTGCCAGCAGTTTGACAGGGACCTATGGCTACACCTTC
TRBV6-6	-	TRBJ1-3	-	CASSYFRAQGNTIYF	TGTGCCAGCAGTTACTTCAGGGCCCAAGGAAACACCATATATTTT